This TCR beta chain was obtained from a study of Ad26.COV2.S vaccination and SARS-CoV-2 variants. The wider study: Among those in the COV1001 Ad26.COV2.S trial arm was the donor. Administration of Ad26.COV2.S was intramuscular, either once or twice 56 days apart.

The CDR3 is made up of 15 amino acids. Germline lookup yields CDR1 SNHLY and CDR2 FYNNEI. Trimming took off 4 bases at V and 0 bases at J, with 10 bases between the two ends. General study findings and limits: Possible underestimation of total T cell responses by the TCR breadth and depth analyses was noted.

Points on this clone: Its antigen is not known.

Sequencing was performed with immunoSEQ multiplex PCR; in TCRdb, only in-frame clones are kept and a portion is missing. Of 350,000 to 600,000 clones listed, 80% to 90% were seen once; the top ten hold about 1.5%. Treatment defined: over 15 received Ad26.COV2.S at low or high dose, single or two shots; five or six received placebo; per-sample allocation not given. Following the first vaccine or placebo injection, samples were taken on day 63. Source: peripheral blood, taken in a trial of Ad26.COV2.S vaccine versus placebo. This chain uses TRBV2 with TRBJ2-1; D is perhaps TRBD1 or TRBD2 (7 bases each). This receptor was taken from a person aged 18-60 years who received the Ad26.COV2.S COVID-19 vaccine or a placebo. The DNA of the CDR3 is TGTGCCAGCAGTGTCAGGGGGGGCTCCTACAATGAGCAGTTCTTC. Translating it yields CASSVRGGSYNEQFF. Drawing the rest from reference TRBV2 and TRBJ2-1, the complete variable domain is EPEVTQTPSHQVTQMGQEVILRCVPISNHLYFYWYRQILGQKVEFLVSFYNNEISEKSEIFDDQFSVERPDGSNFTLKIRSTKLEDSAMYFCASSVRGGSYNEQFFGPGTRLTVL.